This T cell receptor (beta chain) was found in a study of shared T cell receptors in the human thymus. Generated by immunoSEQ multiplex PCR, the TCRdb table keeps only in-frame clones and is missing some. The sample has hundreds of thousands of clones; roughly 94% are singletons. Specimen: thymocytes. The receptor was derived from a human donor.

CDR3 region: CASSLDRGTSYEQYF. The CDR3 DNA is TGTGCCAGCAGCTTAGACCGTGGGACGTCCTACGAGCAGTACTTC. V is TRBV11-2 and J is TRBJ2-7; TRBD1 or TRBD2 may be the D gene (5 bases each). Germline CDR1 and CDR2: SGHAT and FQNNGV. Trimming shortened V by 0 bases and J by 1 base, and 10 bases separated the two germline ends. The CDR3 extends over 15 amino acids.